The T cell receptor (beta chain) described here comes from a study of T cell responses to AZD1222 COVID-19 vaccine. Germline CDR1 reads MNHEY; CDR2 reads SVGAGI. With V trimmed by 4 bases and J by 2 bases, 1 base remained unmatched. This CDR3 is 13 amino acids long. The assay was immunoSEQ multiplex PCR, and TCRdb's table has in-frame clones only and misses some. The sample contains over 150,000 clones, 90% of which appear only once. Study results and limitations: Across the whole spike, CD4 TCRs peaked at regions 160-218 and 743-854. Seropositive at baseline were only a handful of AZD1222 recipients.

Regarding this clone: Its matching antigen is unknown.

The material was peripheral blood, obtained on day 0 of AZD1222 vaccination. This TCR derives from an adult in good health. The V and J genes are TRBV6-5 and TRBJ2-5, with TRBD1 matching over 7 bases. CDR3 protein: CASSLGQQETQYF. Written as DNA, the CDR3 is TGTGCCAGCAGTTTGGGACAGCAAGAGACCCAGTACTTC.